The 23 T cell receptor beta chains below were found in one sample sequenced in a study of cytomegalovirus exposure and HLA in healthy donors. Vbeta (60) and Jbeta (13) primers were used in the PCR. Some clones are missing from TCRdb's copy, which holds only in-frame ones; the method was immunoSEQ multiplex PCR. The data contain some 170,000 clones, 75% to 85% of them singletons. Sequencing was done on a sample of PBMCs. The receptors were sampled from a woman aged 25 to 39 in good health and CMV-seronegative.

This clone has only one observation. V is TRBV5-6 and J is TRBJ2-5; 11 nucleotides agree with TRBD2. The J segment lost 6 bases and the V segment lost 6 bases, leaving 10 bases of the junction unmatched. The CDR3 loop spans 15 amino acids. The germline gives CDR1 SGHDT, CDR2 YYEEEE. The CDR3, as DNA: TGTGCCAGCACCTACCTAGCGGGAGGTTTAAAGACCCAGTACTTC. This sequence encodes CASTYLAGGLKTQYF.

This clone has a single count. The chain joins TRBV6-5 to TRBJ2-3, with 9 bases aligning to TRBD2. Germline V gene sequence: CDR1 MNHEY, CDR2 SVGAGI. V was pared by 0 bases and J by 6 bases, with 4 bases of the junction left unmatched. The CDR3 is made up of 15 amino acids. DNA of the CDR3: TGTGCCAGCAGTTACTCGGGGACTAGCTCGGATACGCAGTATTTT. It specifies CASSYSGTSSDTQYF.

V usage is TRBV9 and J usage is TRBJ2-3; TRBD1 agrees at 8 bases. Trimming removed 4 bases from V and 3 bases from J; junction bases left unmatched: 13. CDR3 length: 17 residues. Germline V gene lookup returns CDR1 SGDLS and CDR2 YYNGEE. CDR3 sequence (DNA): TGTGCCAGCAGCTTGGGGGGCCGGACAGGGCGGACAGATACGCAGTATTTT. Translated, it gives CASSLGGRTGRTDTQYF.

This CDR3 reads CASNTGGNEQFF. Here the CDR3 DNA reads TGTGCCAGCAATACGGGGGGCAATGAGCAGTTCTTC. This chain connects TRBV9 to TRBJ2-1; 7 nucleotides align to TRBD2. This CDR3 comprises 12 residues. Germline V lookup: CDR1 SGDLS, CDR2 YYNGEE. V was clipped by 6 bases and J by 6 bases; unmatched bases: 3.

This clone has just one count. The chain combines TRBV28 with TRBJ1-4, with TRBD1 matching over 7 bases. CDR3 length equals 14 residues. The germline CDR1 and CDR2 sequences are MDHEN and SYDVKM. Unmatched junction bases numbered 2, after V lost 5 bases and J lost 2 bases. CDR3 region: CASSQGGTNEKLFF. DNA of the CDR3: TGTGCCAGCAGTCAGGGGGGTACTAATGAAAAACTGTTTTTT. The variable domain in full, with the rest retrieved from reference TRBV28 and TRBJ1-4, is DVKVTQSSRYLVKRTGEKVFLECVQDMDHENMFWYRQDPGLGLRLIYFSYDVKMKEKGDIPEGYSVSREKKERFSLILESASTNQTSMYLCASSQGGTNEKLFFGSGTQLSVL.

A word on this clone: The junction shows a germline mismatch at one end, possibly a read error. The chain joins TRBV6-5 to TRBJ1-1; a weak D match, TRBD1 (5 bases). Germline assignment: CDR1 MNHEY and CDR2 SVGAGI. The length of the CDR3 is 13 residues. CDR3 nucleotides: TGTGCCAGCAGTTACTCGAACGGGGGTCCCGCTACGTTT. Its protein is CASSYSNGGPATF.

This clone was detected only once. The chain joins TRBV5-4 to TRBJ2-3, with 8 bases lining up with TRBD2. J was trimmed by 4 bases and V by 6 bases; bases with no gene match: 13. There are 16 residues in the CDR3. Looked up from germline, CDR1 is SGHNT and CDR2 is YYREEE (reference sequence). This CDR3 is CASTPGTRGGADTQYF. DNA for the CDR3: TGTGCCAGCACCCCGGGGACTAGGGGGGGGGCAGATACGCAGTATTTT.

The chain uses TRBV27 and TRBJ2-7; the match to TRBD1 covers 7 bases. The CDR3 has 15 residues. Germline V gives CDR1 MNHEY, CDR2 SMNVEV (reference sequence). Trimming took 3 bases from V and 4 from J; bases not matched to a gene: 9. The CDR3 is CASSFLSTGKYEQYF. CDR3 coding DNA: TGTGCCAGCAGTTTTTTGTCGACAGGGAAATACGAGCAGTACTTC.

About this clone: Other DNA variants within this sample encode the same CDR3. The chain has TRBV27 and TRBJ1-5; D is possibly TRBD1 (5 bases). There are 16 residues in the CDR3. V dropped 3 bases and J dropped 0 bases, with 12 bases sitting between them. The V gene's germline CDR1 is MNHEY and CDR2 SMNVEV (reference sequence). CDR3 loop: CASSFSGVYSNQPQHF. The DNA for the CDR3 is TGTGCCAGCAGTTTCTCGGGGGTTTATAGCAATCAGCCCCAGCATTTT.

This chain links TRBV5-1 with TRBJ2-7; D is ambiguous. Trimming took off 4 bases at V and 3 bases at J, with 11 bases between the two ends. The CDR3 loop spans 13 amino acids. In germline, CDR1 is SGHRS, CDR2 YFSETQ. CDR3 protein: CASSPPEVYEQYF. The CDR3 DNA reads TGCGCCAGCAGCCCACCCGAGGTCTACGAGCAGTACTTC.

This clone occurred a few times. The V gene is TRBV19, the J gene TRBJ1-5; 9 nucleotides line up with TRBD1. After removal of 0 bases from V and 2 bases from J, the junction contained 11 bases not matched to a gene. Germline assignment: CDR1 LNHDA and CDR2 SQIVND (reference sequence). This CDR3 contains 19 residues. This CDR3 reads CASSIESGTGYIGNQPQHF. The CDR3, as DNA: TGTGCCAGTAGTATAGAGTCCGGGACAGGGTATATCGGCAATCAGCCCCAGCATTTT.

CDR3 in DNA: TGTGCCAGCAGTTCCAGGGGGCTTCGGAATCAGCCCCAGCATTTT. Amino acids: CASSSRGLRNQPQHF. The rearrangement uses TRBV27 and TRBJ1-5; 8 positions agree with TRBD1. The CDR3 contains 15 residues. Germline V CDR1 and CDR2: MNHEY, SMNVEV (reference sequence). With V trimmed by 4 bases and J by 4 bases, 6 bases remained unmatched.

The chain has TRBV10-3 and TRBJ2-7; 9 bases are a match to TRBD1. The CDR3 sequence is 14 residues long. The V gene's germline CDR1 is ENHRY and CDR2 SYGVKD. V lost 6 bases, J lost 2 bases, and 5 bases stayed unmatched. The DNA for the CDR3 is TGTGCCATCAGCGTTGGACAGGGGACCTACGAGCAGTACTTC. Encoded protein: CAISVGQGTYEQYF.

The chain employs TRBV6-5 and TRBJ1-5; D is ambiguous. This CDR3 comprises 15 residues. CDR1 is MNHEY, CDR2 SVGAGI, per germline. Trimming left V 0 bases short and J 2 bases short, with 8 bases between. The CDR3 sequence is CASSYSLQGNQPQHF. CDR3 DNA: TGTGCCAGCAGTTACTCCCTCCAGGGCAATCAGCCCCAGCATTTT.

V usage is TRBV6-1 and J usage is TRBJ1-4; D possibly corresponds to TRBD1 (5 bases). The CDR3 consists of 15 residues. The V and J ends lost 7 bases and 8 bases respectively, with 20 bases between them. Germline V gene lookup returns CDR1 MNHNS and CDR2 SASEGT. The CDR3 sequence is CASIELGNGGEKLFF. The CDR3 nucleotides read TGTGCCAGCATTGAGTTGGGGAACGGGGGAGAAAAACTGTTTTTT.

This clone was detected once. The chain joins TRBV5-6 to TRBJ2-6; possible D gene TRBD2, 5 bases. The CDR3 contains 18 residues. V was clipped by 0 bases and J by 0 bases, with 13 bases between them. Germline assignment: CDR1 SGHDT and CDR2 YYEEEE. The CDR3 loop is CASSLEGDYFSGANVLTF. Written as DNA, the CDR3 is TGTGCCAGCAGCTTGGAGGGAGACTATTTCTCTGGGGCCAACGTCCTGACTTTC.

The V gene is TRBV7-9, the J gene TRBJ1-2; D is unclear. The germline gives CDR1 SEHNR, CDR2 FQNEAQ (reference sequence). There are 13 residues in the CDR3. V gave up 3 bases and J gave up 2 bases, with 7 bases separating them. CDR3 region: CASSFDGNYGYTF. In DNA form, the CDR3 reads TGTGCCAGCAGCTTTGACGGGAACTATGGCTACACCTTC.

The count of this clone is one. The CDR3 sequence: CASSQVIGGTDTQYF. CDR3 DNA: TGTGCCAGCAGCCAAGTCATCGGGGGCACAGATACGCAGTATTTT. The V and J genes are TRBV14 and TRBJ2-3; D perhaps matches TRBD2 (5 bases). Between the trimmed V and J ends, which lost 1 base and 1 base, there was a span of 9 bases. This CDR3 has 15 residues. Germline CDR1 reads SGHDN; CDR2 reads FVKESK.

CDR3 nucleotides: TGTGCCAGCAGTTCTCGACAGAGCTCCTACAATGAGCAGTTCTTC. Amino acids: CASSSRQSSYNEQFF. The chain carries TRBV6-5 and TRBJ2-1, with D possibly being TRBD1 (5 bases). This CDR3 region has 15 residues. Trimming cost V 4 bases and J 0 bases, with 10 bases left between them. Germline CDR1 MNHEY, CDR2 SVGAGI.

The rearrangement joins TRBV6-6 to TRBJ1-2; 7 bases match TRBD1. The CDR3 totals 15 residues. V lost 0 bases, J lost 0 bases, and 1 base stayed unmatched. Germline-derived CDR1 and CDR2 are MNHNY and SVGAGI (reference sequence). The CDR3 region has the DNA TGTGCCAGCAGTTACTCGGGACAGACTAACTATGGCTACACCTTC. Translation gives CASSYSGQTNYGYTF.

This sequence joins TRBV28 and TRBJ2-7, with 8 bases matching TRBD2. The length of the CDR3 is 16 residues. Germline CDR1 MDHEN, CDR2 SYDVKM. V dropped 6 bases and J dropped 2; count of bases not matched to a gene: 12. CDR3 bases: TGTGCCAGCAGCCCCACGGGGGGGTTTGGGACCTACGAGCAGTACTTC. It specifies CASSPTGGFGTYEQYF.

This clone was recorded a few times. The chain employs TRBV29-1 and TRBJ2-7; D ambiguous. The germline CDR1 and CDR2 sequences are SQVTM and ANQGSEA. Deletions cut 4 bases from V and 6 bases from J, with 16 bases between. CDR3 length equals 13 residues. CDR3 protein: CSVVLLTFGEQYF. Written as DNA, the CDR3 is TGCAGCGTTGTACTTCTCACGTTCGGCGAGCAGTACTTC.

The genes are TRBV6-1 and TRBJ2-3; maybe TRBD2 (6 bases). CDR1 and CDR2 (germline): MNHNS, SASEGT. V was trimmed by 7 bases and J by 3 bases, leaving 14 bases between them. The CDR3 runs 14 residues. In DNA, the CDR3 is TGTGCCAGCACCTCCACGGGGGTGACAGATACGCAGTATTTT. Translated, it gives CASTSTGVTDTQYF.